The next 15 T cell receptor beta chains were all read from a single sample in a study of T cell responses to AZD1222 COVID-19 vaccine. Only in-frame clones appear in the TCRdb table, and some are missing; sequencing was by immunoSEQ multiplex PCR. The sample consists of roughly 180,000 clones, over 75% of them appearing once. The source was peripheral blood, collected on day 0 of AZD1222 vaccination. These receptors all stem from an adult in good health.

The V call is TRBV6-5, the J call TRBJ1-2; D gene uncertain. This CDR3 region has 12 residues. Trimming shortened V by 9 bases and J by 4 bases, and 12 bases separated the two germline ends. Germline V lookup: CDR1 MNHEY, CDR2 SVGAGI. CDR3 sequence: CASRTGLYGYTF. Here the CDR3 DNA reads TGTGCCAGTCGAACCGGCCTCTATGGCTACACCTTC.

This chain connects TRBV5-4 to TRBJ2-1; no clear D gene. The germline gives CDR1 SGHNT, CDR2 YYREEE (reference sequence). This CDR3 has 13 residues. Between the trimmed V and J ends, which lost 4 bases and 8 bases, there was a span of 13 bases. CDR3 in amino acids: CASSPPTYDEQFF. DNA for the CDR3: TGTGCCAGCAGCCCACCGACTTACGATGAGCAGTTCTTC.

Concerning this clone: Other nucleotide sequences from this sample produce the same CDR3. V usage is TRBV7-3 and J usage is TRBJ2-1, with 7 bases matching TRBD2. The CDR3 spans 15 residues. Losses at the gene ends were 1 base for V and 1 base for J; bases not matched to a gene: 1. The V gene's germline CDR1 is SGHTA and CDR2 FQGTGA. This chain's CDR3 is CASSLSGGSYNEQFF. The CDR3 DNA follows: TGTGCCAGCAGCTTAAGCGGGGGTTCCTACAATGAGCAGTTCTTC.

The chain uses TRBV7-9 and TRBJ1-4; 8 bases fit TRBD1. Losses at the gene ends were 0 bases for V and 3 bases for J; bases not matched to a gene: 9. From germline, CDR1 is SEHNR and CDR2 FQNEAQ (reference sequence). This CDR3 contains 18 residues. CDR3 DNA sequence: TGTGCCAGCAGCTTAGCCCTCAGGGGGCCAGGAGCTAATGAAAAACTGTTTTTT. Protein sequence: CASSLALRGPGANEKLFF.

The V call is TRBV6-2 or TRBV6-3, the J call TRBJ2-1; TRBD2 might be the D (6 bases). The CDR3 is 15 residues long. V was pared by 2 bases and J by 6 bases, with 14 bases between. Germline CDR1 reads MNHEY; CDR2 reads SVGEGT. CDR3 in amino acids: CASSYAGNPLNEQFF. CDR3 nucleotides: TGTGCCAGCAGTTACGCGGGGAATCCCCTCAATGAGCAGTTCTTC.

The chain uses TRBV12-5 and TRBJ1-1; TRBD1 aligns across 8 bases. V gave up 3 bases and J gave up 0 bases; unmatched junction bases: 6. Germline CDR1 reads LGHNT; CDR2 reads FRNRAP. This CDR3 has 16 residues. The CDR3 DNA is TGTGCTAGTGGTTTATGGGACAGGAAAATGAACACTGAAGCTTTCTTT. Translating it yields CASGLWDRKMNTEAFF. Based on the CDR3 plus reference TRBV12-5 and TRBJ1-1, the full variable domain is DARVTQTPRHKVTEMGQEVTMRCQPILGHNTVFWYRQTMMQGLELLAYFRNRAPLDDSGMPKDRFSAEMPDATLATLKIQPSEPRDSAVYFCASGLWDRKMNTEAFFGQGTRLTVV.

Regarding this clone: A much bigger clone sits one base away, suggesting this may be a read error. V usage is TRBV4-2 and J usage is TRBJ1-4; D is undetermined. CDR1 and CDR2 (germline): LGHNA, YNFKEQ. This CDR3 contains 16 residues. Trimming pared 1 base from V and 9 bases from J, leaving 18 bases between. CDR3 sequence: CASSQGTGAGNKKLFF. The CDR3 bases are TGTGCCAGCAGCCAAGGCACTGGTGCGGGAAATAAAAAACTGTTTTTT.

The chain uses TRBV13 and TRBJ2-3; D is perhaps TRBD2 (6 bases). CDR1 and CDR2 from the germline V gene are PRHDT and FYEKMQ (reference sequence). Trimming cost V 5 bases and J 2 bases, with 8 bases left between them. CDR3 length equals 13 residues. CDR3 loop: CASSAGTTDTQYF. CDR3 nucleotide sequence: TGTGCCAGCAGCGCGGGGACCACAGATACGCAGTATTTT.

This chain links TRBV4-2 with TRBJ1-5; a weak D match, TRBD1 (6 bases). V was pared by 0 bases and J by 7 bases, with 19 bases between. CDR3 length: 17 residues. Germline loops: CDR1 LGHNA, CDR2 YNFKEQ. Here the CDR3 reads CASSQDVLRQEEQPQHF. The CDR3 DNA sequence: TGTGCCAGCAGCCAAGACGTTTTGCGACAGGAAGAACAGCCCCAGCATTTT.

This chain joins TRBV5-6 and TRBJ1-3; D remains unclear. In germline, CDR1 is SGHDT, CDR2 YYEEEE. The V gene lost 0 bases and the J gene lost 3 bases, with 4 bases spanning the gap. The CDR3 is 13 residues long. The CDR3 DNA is TGTGCCAGCAGCTTGGCCGTTGGAAACACCATATATTTT. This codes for CASSLAVGNTIYF.

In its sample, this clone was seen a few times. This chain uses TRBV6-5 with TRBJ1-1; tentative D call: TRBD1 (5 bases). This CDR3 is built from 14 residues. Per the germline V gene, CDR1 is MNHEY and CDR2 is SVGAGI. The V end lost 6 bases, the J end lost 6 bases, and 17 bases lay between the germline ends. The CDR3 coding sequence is TGTGCCAGCAGACCCTTTGAGGGGATCTCTGAAGCTTTCTTT. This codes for CASRPFEGISEAFF.

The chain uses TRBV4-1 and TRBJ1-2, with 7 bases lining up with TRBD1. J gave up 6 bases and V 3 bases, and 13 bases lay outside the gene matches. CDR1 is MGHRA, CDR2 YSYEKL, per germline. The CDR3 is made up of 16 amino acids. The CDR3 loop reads CASSQDYAGTADGYTF. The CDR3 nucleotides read TGCGCCAGCAGCCAGGACTACGCCGGGACAGCGGATGGCTACACCTTC.

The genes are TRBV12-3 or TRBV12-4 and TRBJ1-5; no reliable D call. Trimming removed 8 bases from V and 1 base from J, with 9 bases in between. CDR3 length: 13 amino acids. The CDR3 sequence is CASGIMSNQPQHF. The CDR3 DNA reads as TGTGCCAGCGGCATCATGAGCAATCAGCCCCAGCATTTT.

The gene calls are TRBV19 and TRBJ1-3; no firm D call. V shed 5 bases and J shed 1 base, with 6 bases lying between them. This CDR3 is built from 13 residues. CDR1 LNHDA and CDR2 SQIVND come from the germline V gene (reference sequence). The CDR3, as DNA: TGTGCCAGTAGTTGGGGTTCTGGAAACACCATATATTTT. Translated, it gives CASSWGSGNTIYF.

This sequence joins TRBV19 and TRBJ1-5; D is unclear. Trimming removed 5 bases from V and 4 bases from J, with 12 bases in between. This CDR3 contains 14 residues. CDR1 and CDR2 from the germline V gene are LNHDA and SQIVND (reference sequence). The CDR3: CASSDFSPNQPQHF. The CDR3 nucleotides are TGTGCCAGTAGTGATTTCTCGCCGAATCAGCCCCAGCATTTT.